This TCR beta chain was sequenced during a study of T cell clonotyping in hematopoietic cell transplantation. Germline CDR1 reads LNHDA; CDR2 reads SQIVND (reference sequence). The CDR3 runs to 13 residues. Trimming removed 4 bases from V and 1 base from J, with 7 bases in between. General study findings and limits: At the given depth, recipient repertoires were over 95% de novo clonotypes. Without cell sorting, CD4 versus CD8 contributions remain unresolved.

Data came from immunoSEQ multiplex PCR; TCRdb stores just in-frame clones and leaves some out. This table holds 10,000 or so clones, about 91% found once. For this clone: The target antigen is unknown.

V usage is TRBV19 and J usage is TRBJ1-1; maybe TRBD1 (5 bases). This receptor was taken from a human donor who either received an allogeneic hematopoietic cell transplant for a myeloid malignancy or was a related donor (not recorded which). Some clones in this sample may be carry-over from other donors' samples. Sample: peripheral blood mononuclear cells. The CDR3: CASSTDRNTEAFF. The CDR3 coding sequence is TGTGCCAGTAGTACTGACAGGAACACTGAAGCTTTCTTT. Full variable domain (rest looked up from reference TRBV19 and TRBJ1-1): DGGITQSPKYLFRKEGQNVTLSCEQNLNHDAMYWYRQDPGQGLRLIYYSQIVNDFQKGDIAEGYSVSREKKESFPLTVTSAQKNPTAFYLCASSTDRNTEAFFGQGTRLTVV.